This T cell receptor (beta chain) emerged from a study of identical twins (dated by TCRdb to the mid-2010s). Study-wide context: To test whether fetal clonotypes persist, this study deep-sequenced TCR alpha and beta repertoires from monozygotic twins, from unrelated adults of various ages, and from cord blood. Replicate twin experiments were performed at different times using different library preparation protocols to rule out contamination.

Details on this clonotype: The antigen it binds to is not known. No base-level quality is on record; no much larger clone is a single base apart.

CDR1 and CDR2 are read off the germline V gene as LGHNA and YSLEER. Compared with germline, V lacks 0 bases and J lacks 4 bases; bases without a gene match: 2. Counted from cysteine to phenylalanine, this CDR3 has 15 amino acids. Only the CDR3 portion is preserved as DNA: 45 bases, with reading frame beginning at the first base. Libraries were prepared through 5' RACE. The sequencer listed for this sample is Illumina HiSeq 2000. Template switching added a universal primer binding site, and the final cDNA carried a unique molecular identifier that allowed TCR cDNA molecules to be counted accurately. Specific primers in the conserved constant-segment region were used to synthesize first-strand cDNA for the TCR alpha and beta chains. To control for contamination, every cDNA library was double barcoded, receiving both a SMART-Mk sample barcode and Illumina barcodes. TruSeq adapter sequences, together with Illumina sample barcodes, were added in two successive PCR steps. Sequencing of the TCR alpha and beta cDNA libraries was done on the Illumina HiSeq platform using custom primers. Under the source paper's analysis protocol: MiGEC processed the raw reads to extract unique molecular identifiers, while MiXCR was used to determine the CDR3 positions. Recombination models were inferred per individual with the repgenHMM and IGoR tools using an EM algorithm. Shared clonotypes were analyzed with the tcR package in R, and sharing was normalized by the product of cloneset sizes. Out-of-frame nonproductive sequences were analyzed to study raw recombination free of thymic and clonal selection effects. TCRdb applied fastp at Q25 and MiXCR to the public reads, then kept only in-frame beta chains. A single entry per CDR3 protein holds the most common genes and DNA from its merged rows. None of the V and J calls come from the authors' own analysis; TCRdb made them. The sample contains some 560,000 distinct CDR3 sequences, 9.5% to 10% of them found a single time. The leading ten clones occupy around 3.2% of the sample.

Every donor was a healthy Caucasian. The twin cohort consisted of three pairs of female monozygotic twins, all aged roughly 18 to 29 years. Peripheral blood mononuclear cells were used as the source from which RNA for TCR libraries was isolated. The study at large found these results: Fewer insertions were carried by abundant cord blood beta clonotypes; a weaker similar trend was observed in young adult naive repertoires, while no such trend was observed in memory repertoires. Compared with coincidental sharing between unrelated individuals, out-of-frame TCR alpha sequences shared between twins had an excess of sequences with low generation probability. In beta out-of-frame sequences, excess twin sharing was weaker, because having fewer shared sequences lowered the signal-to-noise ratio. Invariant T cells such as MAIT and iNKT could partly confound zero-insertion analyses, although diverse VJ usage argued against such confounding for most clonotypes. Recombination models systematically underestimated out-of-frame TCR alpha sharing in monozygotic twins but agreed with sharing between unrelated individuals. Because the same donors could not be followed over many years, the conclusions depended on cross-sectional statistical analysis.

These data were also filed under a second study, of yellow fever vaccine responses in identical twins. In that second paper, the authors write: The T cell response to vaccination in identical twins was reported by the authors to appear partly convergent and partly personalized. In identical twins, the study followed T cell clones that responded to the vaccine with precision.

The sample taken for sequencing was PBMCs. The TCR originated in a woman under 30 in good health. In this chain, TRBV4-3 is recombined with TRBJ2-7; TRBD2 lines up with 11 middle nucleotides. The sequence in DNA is TGCGCCAGCAGCCAAGAATCTAGCGGGAGGTACGAGCAGTACTTC. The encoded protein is CASSQESSGRYEQYF.